This TCR beta chain is from a study of T cell repertoires in cytomegalovirus infection. Study-level points and caveats: Dominating the ex vivo response were TCR beta clonotypes that were CMV-specific and HLA-C-restricted. Frequencies of public TCR beta families were cumulated, and this identified carriers of CMV plus the relevant HLA.

V lost 11 bases to trimming and J lost 7 bases, with 14 bases between them. CDR3 length: 12 amino acids. Germline CDR1 reads MDHEN; CDR2 reads SYDVKM. Regarding this clonotype: Its antigen remains unknown.

Using its own MiXCR run on the reads, TCRdb lists one record per CDR3 protein. The sample gives more than 650,000 distinct CDR3 sequences, under 40% of which show up once; around 2.8% is in the top ten. The source is a human donor in good health (CMV status not recorded). Some clones in this sample may be carry-over from other donors' samples. This chain uses TRBV28 with TRBJ2-2; D assignment may be TRBD1 or TRBD2 (5 bases each). Sample: PBMCs. CDR3 DNA: TGTGCCGGCCGGGACGACCACGGGGAGCTGTTTTTT. Amino acids: CAGRDDHGELFF.